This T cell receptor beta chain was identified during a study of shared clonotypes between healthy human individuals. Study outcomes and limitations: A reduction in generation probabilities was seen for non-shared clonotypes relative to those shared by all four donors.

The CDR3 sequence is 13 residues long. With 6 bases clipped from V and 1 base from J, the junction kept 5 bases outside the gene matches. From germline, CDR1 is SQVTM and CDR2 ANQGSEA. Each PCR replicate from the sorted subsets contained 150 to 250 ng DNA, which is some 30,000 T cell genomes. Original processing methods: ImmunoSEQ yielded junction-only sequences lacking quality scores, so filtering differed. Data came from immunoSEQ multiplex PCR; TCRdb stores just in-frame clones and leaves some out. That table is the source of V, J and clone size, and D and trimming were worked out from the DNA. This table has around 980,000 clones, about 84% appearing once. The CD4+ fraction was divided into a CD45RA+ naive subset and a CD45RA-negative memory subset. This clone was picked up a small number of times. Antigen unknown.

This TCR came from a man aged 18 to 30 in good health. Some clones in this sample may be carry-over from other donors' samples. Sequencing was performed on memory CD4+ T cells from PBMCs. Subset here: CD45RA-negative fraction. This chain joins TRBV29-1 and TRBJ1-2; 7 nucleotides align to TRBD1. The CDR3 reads CSVRTGGNYGYTF. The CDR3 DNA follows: TGCAGCGTACGGACAGGCGGTAACTATGGCTACACCTTC.